What follows are 30 T cell receptor beta chains derived from one specimen sequenced in a study of beta chain features in type 1 diabetes. The authors reverse transcribed all of the isolated RNA, so sequencing captured expressed TCRB transcripts. TCRdb keeps only in-frame clones here, not all; method: immunoSEQ multiplex PCR. Here the sample spans a few hundred thousand clones, roughly 22% being singletons. Study-wide points: When Type 1 diabetes patients were examined, their TCRB CDR3s proved moderately but significantly shorter in all four CD4+ subsets.

Their antigens are not known. The sequencing input was naive CD4+ T cells from blood. The receptors shown here come from a woman aged 40-49 years with type 1 diabetes.

This clone was counted a few times. The V and J genes are TRBV4-3 and TRBJ1-1, with unresolved D. The CDR3 runs to 16 residues. Deletions cut 6 bases from V and 0 bases from J, with 17 bases between. The germline CDR1 and CDR2 sequences are LGHNA and YSLEER. The CDR3 loop reads CASRQTDEGMNTEAFF. CDR3 DNA sequence: TGCGCCAGCAGACAAACAGATGAGGGCATGAACACTGAAGCTTTCTTT.

This clone has only a few counts. The chain has TRBV29-1 and TRBJ1-2; 7 nucleotides line up with TRBD1. The trim removed 5 bases at V and 6 bases at J, leaving 6 bases unmatched. The CDR3 contains 12 residues. Germline V gives CDR1 SQVTM, CDR2 ANQGSEA. CDR3 coding DNA: TGCAGCGTTATAGACAGGGCCCATGGCTACACCTTC. Its protein product is CSVIDRAHGYTF.

CDR3 DNA sequence: TGTGCCAGCAGCTTAACTACAGGGGAGCAGTACTTC. It translates to CASSLTTGEQYF. The chain carries TRBV28 and TRBJ2-7; TRBD1 is a possible D gene (6 bases). Trimming stripped 6 bases from V and 7 bases from J, with 13 bases between. CDR1 is MDHEN, CDR2 SYDVKM, per germline. The CDR3 loop spans 12 amino acids.

The chain joins TRBV7-2 to TRBJ2-2; the match to TRBD2 covers 7 bases. Trimming at V came to 1 base and at J to 6 bases, leaving 8 bases not matched to a gene. The germline V gene has CDR1 SGHTA and CDR2 FQGNSA. The CDR3 is 16 amino acids. The CDR3 DNA reads as TGTGCCAGCAGCTTAGGGCTAGCGGTTAGCTCCGGGGAGCTGTTTTTT. It is translated as CASSLGLAVSSGELFF.

The chain carries TRBV7-2 and TRBJ2-2; the D gene is possibly TRBD2 (5 bases). The CDR3 sequence is 15 residues long. The germline V gene has CDR1 SGHTA and CDR2 FQGNSA. With 7 bases removed from V and 5 bases from J, the gap between germline ends came to 17 bases. The CDR3 sequence: CASTQPGRRTGELFF. The CDR3 DNA is TGTGCCAGCACCCAGCCGGGGAGAAGAACCGGGGAGCTGTTTTTT.

In this sample, this clone turned up a few times. This sequence joins TRBV7-9 and TRBJ1-4; 9 nucleotides line up with TRBD1. Germline V gene lookup returns CDR1 SEHNR and CDR2 FQNEAQ (reference sequence). V gave up 7 bases and J gave up 8 bases; unmatched junction bases: 8. This CDR3 region has 14 residues. CDR3 sequence (DNA): TGTGCCAGCACCCCGGGACAGGGACTCGAAAAACTGTTTTTT. Translated: CASTPGQGLEKLFF.

The chain is built from TRBV2 and TRBJ2-7; 8 bases are shared with TRBD1. Germline CDR1 reads SNHLY; CDR2 reads FYNNEI. The CDR3 totals 17 residues. Trimming removed 4 bases from V and 2 bases from J; junction bases left unmatched: 13. The CDR3 sequence is CASSALTGQGDTYEQYF. The CDR3 DNA sequence: TGTGCCAGCAGTGCTCTTACCGGACAGGGAGATACCTACGAGCAGTACTTC.

The rearrangement joins TRBV14 to TRBJ1-2; no reliable D call. The V and J ends lost 3 bases and 4 bases respectively, with 15 bases between them. Germline CDR1 is SGHDN and CDR2 is FVKESK. CDR3 size: 15 residues. CDR3 nucleotides: TGTGCCAGCAGCCAGGATTCAGCGATGGCCTATGGCTACACCTTC. Translation: CASSQDSAMAYGYTF.

The chain carries TRBV5-1 and TRBJ2-2, with D maybe TRBD2 (6 bases). The V gene's germline CDR1 is SGHRS and CDR2 YFSETQ. Between the trimmed V and J ends, which lost 1 base and 1 base, there was a span of 8 bases. The CDR3 is made up of 15 amino acids. CDR3 bases: TGCGCCAGCAGCTTGACGGGGGAGAACACCGGGGAGCTGTTTTTT. Encoded protein: CASSLTGENTGELFF.

A few counts support this clone. The chain links TRBV9 to TRBJ2-6; D gene ambiguous. V gave up 4 bases and J gave up 0 bases, with 5 bases separating them. Germline lookup yields CDR1 SGDLS and CDR2 YYNGEE. The CDR3 is made up of 14 amino acids. The CDR3: CASSPSSGANVLTF. The CDR3 nucleotides are TGTGCCAGCAGCCCGAGCTCTGGGGCCAACGTCCTGACTTTC.

Regarding this clone: Other DNA sequences of this sample code for an identical CDR3. The CDR3 coding sequence is TGTGCCAGCTCACCAGGGGAGCAAGAGACCCAGTACTTC. Its translation is CASSPGEQETQYF. This chain links TRBV18 with TRBJ2-5; D might be TRBD2 (5 bases). The CDR3 is 13 residues long. V lost 2 bases, J lost 2 bases, and 6 bases lay in between. Germline CDR1 is KGHSH and CDR2 is LQKENI.

This clone was seen more than once but under ten times. The rearrangement links TRBV2 to TRBJ1-2, with 9 bases that match TRBD1. Germline trimming cut 2 bases from V and 2 bases from J; bases unmatched to any gene: 3. This CDR3 is built from 15 residues. In germline, CDR1 is SNHLY, CDR2 FYNNEI. In DNA form, the CDR3 reads TGTGCCAGCAGTGAATTCGGGACAGGGAACTATGGCTACACCTTC. Protein product: CASSEFGTGNYGYTF.

The chain has TRBV7-9 and TRBJ2-2; a weak D match, TRBD2 (6 bases). This CDR3 spans 16 amino acids. CDR1 SEHNR and CDR2 FQNEAQ come from the germline V gene (reference sequence). V dropped 4 bases and J dropped 4 bases, with 16 bases sitting between them. CDR3 nucleotides: TGTGCCAGCAGCTCACTCCGACCCGGGAGCACCGGGGAGCTGTTTTTT. Translated: CASSSLRPGSTGELFF.

The chain employs TRBV28 and TRBJ1-1, with D tentatively TRBD1 (5 bases). The V and J ends lost 5 bases and 6 bases respectively, with 13 bases between them. Germline loops: CDR1 MDHEN, CDR2 SYDVKM. This CDR3 contains 13 residues. CDR3 sequence reads: CASSVDSPAEAFF. The CDR3 DNA follows: TGTGCCAGCAGTGTCGACAGCCCCGCTGAAGCTTTCTTT.

The chain uses TRBV28 and TRBJ1-2; D not resolved. The CDR3 extends over 12 amino acids. Trimming removed 6 bases from V and 3 bases from J, with 8 bases in between. Germline CDR1 and CDR2: MDHEN and SYDVKM. In DNA, the CDR3 is TGTGCCAGCAGCCAAGCGGACTATGGCTACACCTTC. Residues: CASSQADYGYTF.

This clone was observed a few times. Different DNA sequences within this sample yield the same CDR3. The rearrangement uses TRBV7-2 and TRBJ1-2; D gene ambiguous. Germline CDR1 is SGHTA and CDR2 is FQGNSA. V lost 5 bases to trimming and J lost 1 base, with 2 bases between them. CDR3 size: 11 residues. The chain's CDR3 is CASSLNYGYTF. CDR3 coding DNA: TGTGCCAGCAGCCTTAACTATGGCTACACCTTC.

The rearrangement uses TRBV5-4 and TRBJ2-1, with TRBD2 identical over 9 bases. Germline CDR1 SGHNT, CDR2 YYREEE (reference sequence). The ends lost 2 bases at V and 4 bases at J; junction bases unmatched: 10. This CDR3 region has 17 residues. DNA of the CDR3: TGTGCCAGCAGCTTTGAAAGAGCAGCGGGAGGTTACAATGAGCAGTTCTTC. Translating it yields CASSFERAAGGYNEQFF.

This chain links TRBV7-2 with TRBJ1-5; D remains unclear. Germline V CDR1 and CDR2: SGHTA, FQGNSA. The CDR3 consists of 15 residues. V gave up 6 bases and J gave up 2 bases, with 14 bases separating them. CDR3 loop: CASREVLGGNQPQHF. The CDR3 bases are TGTGCCAGCAGGGAAGTACTAGGCGGCAATCAGCCCCAGCATTTT.

The CDR3 nucleotides read TGTGCTAGTGGTTCGGGGGCAGATACGCAGTATTTT. Protein product: CASGSGADTQYF. This chain uses TRBV12-5 with TRBJ2-3; D possibly corresponds to TRBD2 (6 bases). Germline V gene sequence: CDR1 LGHNT, CDR2 FRNRAP. Trimming stripped 4 bases from V and 4 bases from J, with 6 bases between. The CDR3 extends over 12 amino acids.

This clone was counted only a few times. The junction departs from germline at one end; a sequencing error may be responsible. This rearrangement joins TRBV29-1 to TRBJ1-4; the D is unclear. This CDR3 contains 13 residues. Germline CDR1 SQVTM, CDR2 ANQGSEA. The CDR3 spells CSVEDATNEKLFF. Written as DNA, the CDR3 is TGCAGCGTCGAAGACGCAACTAATGAAAAACTGTTTTTT.

This clone was seen only a few times. The chain is built from TRBV15 and TRBJ2-7; 13 positions agree with TRBD2. Germline loops: CDR1 LNHNV, CDR2 YYDKDF (reference sequence). J gave up 0 bases and V 4 bases, and 9 bases lay outside the gene matches. The CDR3 has 18 residues. In DNA form, the CDR3 reads TGTGCCACCAGCACCCCCGGGACTAGCGGGATCAACTCCTACGAGCAGTACTTC. As protein: CATSTPGTSGINSYEQYF.

Only a few counts were recorded for this clone. The chain links TRBV29-1 to TRBJ2-7; D is undetermined. The CDR3 runs to 11 residues. The germline gives CDR1 SQVTM, CDR2 ANQGSEA. The V and J ends lost 4 bases and 2 bases respectively, with 6 bases between them. This chain's CDR3 is CSVGRTYEQYF. The CDR3 nucleotides read TGCAGCGTTGGTAGAACCTACGAGCAGTACTTC.

This clone has a handful of counts. This chain joins TRBV28 and TRBJ2-1, with TRBD2 matching 9 bases. CDR3 length: 15 residues. Germline loops: CDR1 MDHEN, CDR2 SYDVKM. V shed 3 bases and J 7 bases; nucleotides not matched to a gene: 7. The CDR3 spells CASSLRGRVKNEQFF. CDR3 in DNA: TGTGCCAGCAGTTTGCGCGGGAGGGTAAAGAATGAGCAGTTCTTC.

The rearrangement joins TRBV9 to TRBJ1-1; unclear D gene. Trimming took 0 bases from V and 7 from J, leaving 10 bases between them. Germline values: CDR1 SGDLS, CDR2 YYNGEE. This CDR3 contains 13 residues. DNA of the CDR3: TGTGCCAGCAGCGTAGTGAGCGCGATTGAAGCTTTCTTT. Translated: CASSVVSAIEAFF. Filled out from reference TRBV9 and TRBJ1-1, the complete variable domain reads DSGVTQTPKHLITATGQRVTLRCSPRSGDLSVYWYQQSLDQGLQFLIQYYNGEERAKGNILERFSAQQFPDLHSELNLSSLELGDSALYFCASSVVSAIEAFFGQGTRLTVV.

A few counts support this clone. The chain joins TRBV7-2 to TRBJ1-1; 8 bases map to TRBD1. Germline-derived CDR1 and CDR2 are SGHTA and FQGNSA. The length of the CDR3 is 13 residues. With V trimmed by 4 bases and J by 7 bases, 5 bases remained unmatched. The CDR3 nucleotides read TGTGCCAGCAGCTCGGACAGGGTGTATGAAGCTTTCTTT. This codes for CASSSDRVYEAFF.

CDR3 region: CASSSLGQGPVGYTF. Written as DNA, the CDR3 is TGTGCCAGCAGTTCCCTGGGACAGGGCCCTGTGGGCTACACCTTC. V gene TRBV28 combines with J gene TRBJ1-2, with TRBD1 identical over 9 bases. Per germline, CDR1 MDHEN and CDR2 SYDVKM. The V gene end was trimmed by 4 bases and the J gene end by 8 bases; junction bases not matched to a gene: 11. The CDR3 covers 15 residues.

This clone has a handful of counts. The chain has TRBV15 and TRBJ2-3, with 9 nucleotides matching TRBD1. V lost 5 bases, J lost 10 bases, and 7 bases stayed unmatched. The CDR3 is 13 residues long. CDR1 is LNHNV, CDR2 YYDKDF, per germline (reference sequence). The CDR3 region is CATSVNRGLAQYF. The CDR3 region has the DNA TGTGCCACCAGCGTCAACAGGGGGCTCGCGCAGTATTTT.

The rearrangement links TRBV27 to TRBJ2-3, with 9 bases identical to TRBD2. Looked up from germline, CDR1 is MNHEY and CDR2 is SMNVEV (reference sequence). The CDR3 length is 17 residues. Losses at the gene ends were 4 bases for V and 0 bases for J; bases not matched to a gene: 8. CDR3 in amino acids: CASSSQLAGTSTDTQYF. The CDR3 DNA reads TGTGCCAGCAGTTCCCAACTAGCGGGCACTAGCACAGATACGCAGTATTTT.

V is TRBV20-1 and J is TRBJ2-3; D gene ambiguous. CDR3 size: 11 residues. Deletions cut 7 bases from V and 2 bases from J, with 7 bases between. The germline gives CDR1 DFQATT, CDR2 SNEGSKA (reference sequence). DNA of the CDR3: TGCAGTGGTAGTCTCACAGATACGCAGTATTTT. Its protein product is CSGSLTDTQYF.

The V call is TRBV7-9, the J call TRBJ1-4, with a weak D call TRBD1 (5 bases). Trimming took 5 bases from V and 5 from J, leaving 9 bases between them. The CDR3 is made up of 13 amino acids. Germline loops: CDR1 SEHNR, CDR2 FQNEAQ (reference sequence). As DNA, the CDR3 is TGTGCCAGCAGCACGGGGGGGAATGAAAAACTGTTTTTT. Amino acid sequence: CASSTGGNEKLFF. Filled out from reference TRBV7-9 and TRBJ1-4, the complete variable domain reads DTGVSQNPRHKITKRGQNVTFRCDPISEHNRLYWYRQTLGQGPEFLTYFQNEAQLEKSRLLSDRFSAERPKGSFSTLEIQRTEQGDSAMYLCASSTGGNEKLFFGSGTQLSVL.